This T cell receptor (beta chain) was found in a study of cytomegalovirus exposure and HLA in healthy donors. Points from the study as a whole: TCR sequences were mostly rare, though some public TCRs occurred in many donors. Accounts indicate the classifier identified cytomegalovirus status with strong specificity and sensitivity. The study designated some 180 TCR beta chains cytomegalovirus-associated.

CDR3 length equals 15 residues. Per the germline V gene, CDR1 is MNHEY and CDR2 is SMNVEV (reference sequence). The trim removed 5 bases at V and 4 bases at J, leaving 10 bases unmatched. The validation cohort, a group of 130 or so subjects, included the donors and was separate from the roughly 670-subject first cohort. Repertoires were generated with immunoSEQ multiplex PCR, while TCRdb's copy carries only in-frame clones and drops some. Found here are some 54,000 clones, around 90% of them singletons; the top ten hold less than 4%. As concerns this clone: What it binds is not known.

The rearrangement uses TRBV27 and TRBJ1-2, with TRBD1 matching over 7 bases. The TCR comes from a man aged 18 to 35 in good health and CMV-seronegative. Sequences were obtained from PBMCs. The DNA for the CDR3 is TGTGCCAGCAGTCTCACCCGACAGGGCGCCTATGGCTACACCTTC. This encodes CASSLTRQGAYGYTF.